The 7 T cell receptor beta chains below all came from one sample that was sequenced in a study of blood T cell repertoires in COVID-19. This table comes from immunoSEQ multiplex PCR, and its TCRdb copy is limited to in-frame clones, with some not included. The repertoire holds about 130,000 clones, with roughly 84% as singletons. The sequenced material came from peripheral blood. These receptors all come from an elderly woman with acute or convalescent COVID-19.

The V and J genes are TRBV7-3 and TRBJ2-3; D remains ambiguous. The CDR3 loop spans 15 amino acids. Germline CDR1 is SGHTA and CDR2 is FQGTGA. The V and J ends lost 3 bases and 0 bases respectively, with 10 bases between them. The CDR3 reads CASSLSPPSTDTQYF. The DNA for the CDR3 is TGTGCCAGCAGCTTGAGCCCCCCTAGCACAGATACGCAGTATTTT.

The V gene is TRBV28, the J gene TRBJ2-1; 8 nucleotides line up with TRBD2. Germline CDR1 is MDHEN and CDR2 is SYDVKM. The CDR3 covers 15 residues. V trimming: 5 bases; J trimming: 3 bases; junction bases outside the gene matches: 6. The CDR3 loop reads CASSPPGLGYNEQFF. CDR3 sequence (DNA): TGTGCCAGCAGTCCTCCGGGACTAGGCTACAATGAGCAGTTCTTC.

This clone was recorded only once. The chain carries TRBV5-1 and TRBJ2-2; no firm D call. The CDR3 covers 15 residues. V lost 0 bases to trimming and J lost 0 bases, with 6 bases between them. Germline CDR1 and CDR2: SGHRS and YFSETQ. Written as DNA, the CDR3 is TGCGCCAGCAGCTTGGCCCCCTCGAACACCGGGGAGCTGTTTTTT. Translated, it gives CASSLAPSNTGELFF.

The chain recombines TRBV11-2 with TRBJ2-3; TRBD1 is a possible D gene (5 bases). This CDR3 comprises 15 residues. Trimming cost V 3 bases and J 4 bases, with 14 bases left between them. The germline gives CDR1 SGHAT, CDR2 FQNNGV. The CDR3 spells CASSLGLRAADTQYF. The CDR3 coding sequence is TGTGCCAGCAGCTTGGGGCTAAGGGCGGCAGATACGCAGTATTTT.

The V call is TRBV6-5, the J call TRBJ2-2; TRBD1 agrees at 9 bases. Germline lookup yields CDR1 MNHEY and CDR2 SVGAGI. The CDR3 loop spans 16 amino acids. Trimming took 4 bases from V and 1 from J; bases not matched to a gene: 4. This chain's CDR3 is CASSLQGAGNTGELFF. In DNA form, the CDR3 reads TGTGCCAGCAGTTTACAGGGGGCCGGGAACACCGGGGAGCTGTTTTTT.

The gene calls are TRBV4-2 and TRBJ2-3; 8 bases align to TRBD2. The CDR3 covers 16 residues. Germline loops: CDR1 LGHNA, CDR2 YNFKEQ. V lost 1 base, J lost 2 bases, and 5 bases stayed unmatched. CDR3 sequence reads: CASSQGTSGYTDTQYF. DNA for the CDR3: TGTGCCAGCAGCCAAGGCACTAGCGGATACACAGATACGCAGTATTTT.

The chain combines TRBV11-2 with TRBJ2-7, with unresolved D. The germline V and J ends were trimmed by 6 bases and 5 bases, with 20 bases remaining between them. The CDR3 has 15 residues. Germline V gene sequence: CDR1 SGHAT, CDR2 FQNNGV. Written as DNA, the CDR3 is TGTGCCAGCAGTTATGCCGGGTCTCTCCGGGACGAGCAGTACTTC. This sequence encodes CASSYAGSLRDEQYF.